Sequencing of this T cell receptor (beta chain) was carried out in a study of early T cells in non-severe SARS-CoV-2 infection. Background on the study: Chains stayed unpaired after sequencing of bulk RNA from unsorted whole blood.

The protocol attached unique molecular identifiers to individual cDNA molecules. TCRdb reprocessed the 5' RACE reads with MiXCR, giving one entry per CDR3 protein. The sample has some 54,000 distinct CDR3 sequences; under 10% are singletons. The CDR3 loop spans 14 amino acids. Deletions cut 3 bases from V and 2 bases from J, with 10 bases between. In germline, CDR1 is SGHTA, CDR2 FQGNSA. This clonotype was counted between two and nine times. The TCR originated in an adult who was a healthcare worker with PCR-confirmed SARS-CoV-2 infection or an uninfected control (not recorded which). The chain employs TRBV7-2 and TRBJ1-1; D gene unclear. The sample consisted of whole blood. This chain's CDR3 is CASSFKQSNTEAFF. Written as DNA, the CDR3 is TGTGCCAGCAGCTTTAAACAGTCAAACACTGAAGCTTTCTTT.